Below are 31 T cell receptor beta chains sequenced from a single sample in a study of cytomegalovirus exposure and HLA in healthy donors. The PCR made use of 60 Vbeta and 13 Jbeta primers. Data came from immunoSEQ multiplex PCR; TCRdb stores just in-frame clones and leaves some out. The sample contains approximately 250,000 clones, 78% of which appear only once. The sequencing sample was made of PBMCs. The receptors derive from a boy younger than 18 in good health and CMV-seronegative.

This clone has just one count. The CDR3 DNA is TGTGCCAGCAGCTTGACAGGACGGACTGAAGCTTTCTTT. This encodes CASSLTGRTEAFF. The genes are TRBV6-1 and TRBJ1-1, with D maybe TRBD1 (6 bases). The CDR3 consists of 13 residues. The germline V gene has CDR1 MNHNS and CDR2 SASEGT. Trimming stripped 6 bases from V and 5 bases from J, with 13 bases between.

V gene TRBV7-8 combines with J gene TRBJ2-3; 7 bases align to TRBD1. Germline V CDR1 and CDR2: SGHVS, FQNEAQ. This CDR3 is built from 15 residues. The J segment lost 0 bases and the V segment lost 6 bases, leaving 6 bases of the junction unmatched. The CDR3 region has the DNA TGTGCCAGCAGACAGGGGACAGCTAGCACAGATACGCAGTATTTT. Its translation is CASRQGTASTDTQYF. Variable domain in full (rest from reference TRBV7-8 and TRBJ2-3): GAGVSQSPRYKVAKRGQDVALRCDPISGHVSLFWYQQALGQGPEFLTYFQNEAQLDKSGLPSDRFFAERPEGSVSTLKIQRTQQEDSAVYLCASRQGTASTDTQYFGPGTRLTVL.

On this clone itself: The junction differs from germline at one of its ends, possibly a read error. This chain joins TRBV6-5 and TRBJ2-5; a weak D match, TRBD2 (6 bases). Germline lookup yields CDR1 MNHEY and CDR2 SVGAGI. This CDR3 spans 13 amino acids. CDR3 bases: TGTGCCAGCAGTAACTCGAGAAGGGAGGCCCAGTACTTC. This codes for CASSNSRREAQYF.

In its sample, this clone was seen once. The chain combines TRBV11-3 with TRBJ1-5; 12 bases agree with TRBD1. Trimming took 4 bases from V and 0 from J; bases not matched to a gene: 10. There are 19 residues in the CDR3. Germline V gene data show CDR1 as SGHNT and CDR2 as YENEEA. As DNA, the CDR3 is TGTGCCAGCAGCTCCTCGGGACAGGGGGCAAGTTATAGCAATCAGCCCCAGCATTTT. Translated: CASSSSGQGASYSNQPQHF.

The rearrangement links TRBV19 to TRBJ2-3, with D unclear. V lost 2 bases and J lost 2, with 11 bases in between. This CDR3 contains 15 residues. Per germline, CDR1 LNHDA and CDR2 SQIVND (reference sequence). CDR3 protein: CASSIYSSATDTQYF. Here the CDR3 DNA reads TGTGCCAGTAGTATATATTCCAGCGCCACAGATACGCAGTATTTT.

The chain uses TRBV29-1 and TRBJ2-7, with D tentatively TRBD1 (6 bases). CDR3 length equals 10 residues. Germline CDR1 is SQVTM and CDR2 is ANQGSEA. The V end lost 4 bases, the J end lost 6 bases, and 7 bases lay between the germline ends. DNA of the CDR3: TGCAGCGTTGTAGGGGGCGAGCAGTACTTC. It codes for CSVVGGEQYF.

The chain joins TRBV5-1 to TRBJ1-2; a possible D gene is TRBD1 (5 bases). Trimming pared 0 bases from V and 4 bases from J, leaving 10 bases between. Germline loops: CDR1 SGHRS, CDR2 YFSETQ. The CDR3 is made up of 14 amino acids. Here the CDR3 DNA reads TGCGCCAGCAGCTTGGGAGGGGAGGGCTATGGCTACACCTTC. Its protein product is CASSLGGEGYGYTF.

This rearrangement joins TRBV30 to TRBJ1-5, with D unclear. Germline CDR1 GTSNPN, CDR2 SVGIG (reference sequence). The germline V and J ends were trimmed by 0 bases and 4 bases, with 7 bases remaining between them. The CDR3 is made up of 13 amino acids. The CDR3 DNA follows: TGTGCCTGGAGTGTACAGCGGAATCAGCCCCAGCATTTT. This gives the protein CAWSVQRNQPQHF.

This clone has only one observation. The rearrangement uses TRBV30 and TRBJ2-7, with 8 bases matching TRBD1. This CDR3 is 15 amino acids long. The junction had 9 bases not matched to a gene; V was cut back by 3 bases and J by 2 bases. Per the germline V gene, CDR1 is GTSNPN and CDR2 is SVGIG (reference sequence). CDR3: CAWSAPRTGTYEQYF. CDR3 DNA sequence: TGTGCCTGGAGCGCCCCGCGGACAGGGACCTACGAGCAGTACTTC.

The chain uses TRBV7-8 and TRBJ2-5; D is perhaps TRBD1 (5 bases). Germline V gene sequence: CDR1 SGHVS, CDR2 FQNEAQ. The CDR3 contains 14 residues. The V end was cut by 2 bases, the J end by 5 bases, with 12 bases between. CDR3 bases: TGTGCCAGCAGCTTAAGGGGTAACAGCGAGACCCAGTACTTC. Encoded protein: CASSLRGNSETQYF.

V gene TRBV5-5 combines with J gene TRBJ2-1, with 7 positions matching TRBD2. This CDR3 is 12 amino acids long. Germline CDR1 SGHKS, CDR2 YYEKEE (reference sequence). J was trimmed by 10 bases and V by 0 bases; bases with no gene match: 1. The CDR3 reads CASSLGEGEQFF. CDR3 coding DNA: TGTGCCAGCAGCTTGGGGGAGGGCGAGCAGTTCTTC.

The V and J genes are TRBV4-2 and TRBJ2-7; D is undetermined. Trimming took off 0 bases at V and 3 bases at J, with 9 bases between the two ends. The CDR3 consists of 14 residues. Per germline, CDR1 LGHNA and CDR2 YNFKEQ. The CDR3, as DNA: TGTGCCAGCAGCCAAGAGGTTAGCTACTACGAGCAGTACTTC. Translated, it gives CASSQEVSYYEQYF.

The chain carries TRBV2 and TRBJ2-5; D may be TRBD2 (7 bases). V gave up 4 bases and J gave up 5 bases, with 17 bases separating them. The CDR3 is made up of 15 amino acids. Germline CDR1 is SNHLY and CDR2 is FYNNEI. For the CDR3, the DNA is TGTGCCAGCAGTGGGGGGGGGCGGGAGAGGGAGACCCAGTACTTC. This sequence encodes CASSGGGRERETQYF.

On this clone itself: One junction end disagrees with the germline gene, perhaps due to a read error. V is TRBV4-2 and J is TRBJ2-2; perhaps TRBD1 as D (5 bases). Germline-derived CDR1 and CDR2 are LGHNA and YNFKEQ. The CDR3 spans 16 residues. CDR3: CASSQEGVIVTGELFF. DNA of the CDR3: TGTGCCAGCAGCCAAGAAGGGGTTATCGTAACCGGCGAGCTGTTTTTT.

The J gene is TRBJ1-6, the V gene TRBV19; D gene unclear. Germline V gene lookup returns CDR1 LNHDA and CDR2 SQIVND (reference sequence). V lost 5 bases to trimming and J lost 7 bases, with 15 bases between them. The CDR3 length is 15 residues. In DNA, the CDR3 is TGTGCCAGTAGTTCCTCCCGGGTCTTAAATTCACCCCTCCACTTT. Translation: CASSSSRVLNSPLHF.

This sequence joins TRBV5-4 and TRBJ2-1; 7 bases are a match to TRBD1. Germline CDR1 is SGHNT and CDR2 is YYREEE (reference sequence). Trimming cost V 0 bases and J 2 bases; bases outside gene matches: 2. CDR3 length: 15 amino acids. The chain's CDR3 is CASSLETGAYNEQFF. DNA of the CDR3: TGTGCCAGCAGCTTGGAAACAGGGGCCTACAATGAGCAGTTCTTC.

This chain links TRBV14 with TRBJ2-3; D gene unclear. V lost 2 bases and J 1 base, leaving 10 bases between the germline ends. Germline V gene data show CDR1 as SGHDN and CDR2 as FVKESK. The CDR3 runs to 15 residues. CDR3 region: CASSQWVGGTDTQYF. For the CDR3, the DNA is TGTGCCAGCAGCCAATGGGTAGGAGGCACAGATACGCAGTATTTT.

The chain employs TRBV7-3 and TRBJ2-1, with 8 bases lining up with TRBD2. The germline gives CDR1 SGHTA, CDR2 FQGTGA. After removal of 3 bases from V and 10 bases from J, the junction contained 2 bases not matched to a gene. CDR3 length: 12 amino acids. The CDR3 loop reads CASSFSGVEQFF. CDR3 DNA: TGTGCCAGCAGCTTTAGCGGGGTCGAGCAGTTCTTC.

V is TRBV4-1 and J is TRBJ1-6; 8 nucleotides match TRBD1. Germline V CDR1 and CDR2: MGHRA, YSYEKL. V lost 3 bases to trimming and J lost 10 bases; unmatched junction nucleotides: 8. The CDR3 contains 15 residues. CDR3 sequence reads: CASSQVQGAGSPLHF. Here the CDR3 DNA reads TGCGCCAGCAGCCAGGTCCAGGGGGCAGGGTCACCCCTCCACTTT.

The V and J genes are TRBV10-3 and TRBJ1-1; 8 nucleotides line up with TRBD1. V lost 4 bases to trimming and J lost 4 bases; unmatched junction nucleotides: 8. Germline V lookup: CDR1 ENHRY, CDR2 SYGVKD. The CDR3 is made up of 15 amino acids. CDR3 loop: CAISGDRLTSTEAFF. Here the CDR3 DNA reads TGTGCCATCAGTGGGGACAGGTTAACGAGCACTGAAGCTTTCTTT.

Remarks on this clone: The sample carries other DNA sequences with the same CDR3. The chain joins TRBV5-1 to TRBJ2-3; 9 bases are a match to TRBD2. V shed 4 bases and J 3 bases; nucleotides not matched to a gene: 3. CDR3 size: 14 residues. Germline loops: CDR1 SGHRS, CDR2 YFSETQ. DNA of the CDR3: TGCGCCAGCAGCCTTGCGGGGGGGACAGATACGCAGTATTTT. This gives the protein CASSLAGGTDTQYF.

The chain combines TRBV7-9 with TRBJ1-2; 9 bases are a match to TRBD1. The CDR3 contains 16 residues. The junction had 11 bases not matched to a gene; V was cut back by 5 bases and J by 4 bases. Germline CDR1 is SEHNR and CDR2 is FQNEAQ (reference sequence). The CDR3 bases are TGTGCCAGCAGCCAGTTACAGGGGGCTACCCCCTATGGCTACACCTTC. Translated, it gives CASSQLQGATPYGYTF.

J is TRBJ2-7 and V is TRBV27; 9 bases are a match to TRBD1. Germline V lookup: CDR1 MNHEY, CDR2 SMNVEV (reference sequence). After removal of 0 bases from V and 3 bases from J, the junction contained 6 bases not matched to a gene. CDR3 size: 16 residues. Here the CDR3 reads CASSLSGTGRFYEQYF. The CDR3 DNA follows: TGTGCCAGCAGTTTATCGGGGACAGGGCGTTTCTACGAGCAGTACTTC.

The table lists this clone with a count of one. The V and J genes are TRBV5-6 and TRBJ2-5; possibly TRBD2 for D (5 bases). V dropped 2 bases and J dropped 7 bases, with 6 bases sitting between them. Germline V gives CDR1 SGHDT, CDR2 YYEEEE. CDR3 length: 11 amino acids. CDR3 nucleotide sequence: TGTGCCAGCAGCTTCCGGGGGACCCAGTACTTC. Its translation: CASSFRGTQYF.

This clone has a single count. The chain has TRBV7-6 and TRBJ2-7, with D possibly being TRBD2 (5 bases). Deletions cut 1 base from V and 6 bases from J, with 19 bases between. CDR3 length: 16 amino acids. The germline V gene has CDR1 SGHVS and CDR2 FNYEAQ. The CDR3 here is CASSLGEGFASPEQYF. Here the CDR3 DNA reads TGTGCCAGCAGCTTAGGTGAGGGTTTTGCATCGCCCGAGCAGTACTTC.

The genes are TRBV13 and TRBJ2-7; a possible D gene is TRBD2 (6 bases). V was pared by 5 bases and J by 3 bases, with 20 bases between. This CDR3 contains 16 residues. Germline V CDR1 and CDR2: PRHDT, FYEKMQ (reference sequence). The CDR3 DNA sequence: TGTGCCAGCAGCCCCCCCGTTAGTCGTAGCGGCTACGAGCAGTACTTC. Protein product: CASSPPVSRSGYEQYF. The whole variable domain, filled in from reference TRBV13 and TRBJ2-7, reads AAGVIQSPRHLIKEKRETATLKCYPIPRHDTVYWYQQGPGQDPQFLISFYEKMQSDKGSIPDRFSAQQFSDYHSELNMSSLELGDSALYFCASSPPVSRSGYEQYFGPGTRLTVT.

This chain links TRBV5-1 with TRBJ2-3; D may be TRBD1 (6 bases). The germline V gene has CDR1 SGHRS and CDR2 YFSETQ. V was shortened by 5 bases and J by 2 bases, with 12 bases between the two germline ends. The CDR3 extends over 14 amino acids. CDR3 sequence (DNA): TGCGCCAGCAGTAGAGGACAGTCCACAGATACGCAGTATTTT. Translated: CASSRGQSTDTQYF.

This clone was counted only a few times. The chain links TRBV9 to TRBJ2-7; perhaps TRBD1 as D (6 bases). Trimming took 0 bases from V and 5 from J, leaving 12 bases between them. The CDR3 spans 14 residues. Germline-derived CDR1 and CDR2 are SGDLS and YYNGEE. CDR3 nucleotides: TGTGCCAGCAGCGTAGGCTGGGGGCACGACGAGCAGTACTTC. Its protein is CASSVGWGHDEQYF. The whole variable domain, filled in from reference TRBV9 and TRBJ2-7, reads DSGVTQTPKHLITATGQRVTLRCSPRSGDLSVYWYQQSLDQGLQFLIQYYNGEERAKGNILERFSAQQFPDLHSELNLSSLELGDSALYFCASSVGWGHDEQYFGPGTRLTVT.

This chain connects TRBV7-9 to TRBJ2-7; 7 bases map to TRBD2. CDR1 and CDR2 from the germline V gene are SEHNR and FQNEAQ (reference sequence). The trim removed 3 bases at V and 0 bases at J, leaving 11 bases unmatched. The CDR3 contains 17 residues. CDR3 bases: TGTGCCAGCAGCTTTTATCTCCTAGCGGAGCTCTCCTACGAGCAGTACTTC. Protein sequence: CASSFYLLAELSYEQYF.

This clone was recorded once. This chain joins TRBV4-1 and TRBJ2-7, with TRBD2 identical over 14 bases. V lost 2 bases to trimming and J lost 6 bases; unmatched junction nucleotides: 6. The germline V gene has CDR1 MGHRA and CDR2 YSYEKL. The CDR3 spans 16 residues. CDR3 in amino acids: CASSQHGLAGGREQYF. The CDR3 coding sequence is TGCGCCAGCAGCCAACATGGACTAGCGGGAGGTCGCGAGCAGTACTTC.

V gene TRBV5-1 combines with J gene TRBJ2-7; 11 bases align to TRBD2. With 0 bases clipped from V and 0 bases from J, the junction kept 2 bases outside the gene matches. CDR3 length: 16 amino acids. Germline V gene sequence: CDR1 SGHRS, CDR2 YFSETQ. CDR3 sequence reads: CASSLGLAGPSYEQYF. CDR3 bases: TGCGCCAGCAGCTTGGGACTAGCGGGACCCTCCTACGAGCAGTACTTC.